These T cell receptor beta chains were read from a single sample in a study of CXCR3-negative and CXCR3-positive naive CD8 T cells. From its re-call of the 5' RACE reads, TCRdb lists each CDR3 protein once, without DNA. The listing contains tens of thousands of distinct CDR3 sequences. The sample was naive CXCR3- CD8+ T cells from blood. These receptors originate from a human donor in good health. Some clones in this sample may be carry-over from other donors' samples. The CDR3 runs from the conserved cysteine through the conserved F or W. Each record gives: J gene, V gene, clone size, CDR3 protein. Size values are once, few and many counts, or a class for expanded clones, and some rows have none.

TRBJ2-2	TRBV10-2	-	CASRGNTGELFF
TRBJ2-7	TRBV28	-	CASSSTGKQYF
TRBJ2-3	TRBV10-3	-	CATGGRGQLTDTQYF
TRBJ1-5	TRBV12-3/TRBV12-4	-	CASSQDRLAQPQHF
TRBJ2-7	TRBV29-1	-	CSAGTNYEQYF
TRBJ2-4	TRBV6-2/TRBV6-3	-	CASGGGLAGPGGIQYF
TRBJ1-2	TRBV20-1	-	CSARVVDGYTF
TRBJ2-3	TRBV4-2	-	CASSQDLPSGRGTDTQYF
TRBJ2-5	TRBV28	-	CASSLGGQGVSQETQYF
TRBJ2-5	TRBV6-6	medium-sized	CASSSTLAPDSTLSETQYF
TRBJ1-2	TRBV2	-	CARTGEDYGYTF
TRBJ1-1	TRBV28	-	CASSRDRGYRNTEAFF
TRBJ1-2	TRBV14	-	CASSPLGTGDGYTF
TRBJ2-7	TRBV28	-	CASSFGRGPYEQYF
TRBJ2-7	TRBV28	-	CASSPPFYEQYF
TRBJ2-1	TRBV15	-	CATSKGQGDNEQFF
TRBJ2-2	TRBV6-4	-	CASSERGDTGELFF
TRBJ1-1	TRBV28	-	CASTPLGAGWGTEAFF
TRBJ1-1	TRBV5-1	-	CASSLTGVTEAFF